Below, one T cell receptor beta chain is given with its context. Only in-frame clones appear in the TCRdb table, and some are missing; sequencing was by immunoSEQ multiplex PCR. The sample has hundreds of thousands of clones, around nine tenths seen once. The CDR3 extends over 16 amino acids. Germline CDR1 SGHTS, CDR2 YDEGEE. V lost 0 bases and J lost 4; bases outside the gene matches: 5. These data come from a study of blood T cell repertoires in COVID-19. The chain employs TRBV5-8 and TRBJ1-5, with 9 bases identical to TRBD1. Sequencing used peripheral blood. The TCR sequence derives from a woman aged 40 to 55 who had recovered from COVID-19. The CDR3 loop is CASSLVAGTGNQPQHF. CDR3 nucleotide sequence: TGTGCCAGCAGCTTGGTTGCCGGGACAGGGAATCAGCCCCAGCATTTT.